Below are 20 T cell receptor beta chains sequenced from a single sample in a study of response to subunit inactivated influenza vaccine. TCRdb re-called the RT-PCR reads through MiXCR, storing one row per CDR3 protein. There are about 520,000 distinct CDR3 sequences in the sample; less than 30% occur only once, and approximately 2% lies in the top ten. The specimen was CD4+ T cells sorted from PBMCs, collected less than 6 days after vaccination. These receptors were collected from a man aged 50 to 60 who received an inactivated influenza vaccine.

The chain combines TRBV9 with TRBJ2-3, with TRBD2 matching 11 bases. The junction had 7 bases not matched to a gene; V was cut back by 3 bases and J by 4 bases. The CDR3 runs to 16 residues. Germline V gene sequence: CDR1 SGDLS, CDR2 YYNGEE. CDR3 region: CASSATLAGAADTQYF. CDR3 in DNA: TGTGCCAGCAGCGCAACACTAGCGGGGGCCGCAGATACGCAGTATTTT.

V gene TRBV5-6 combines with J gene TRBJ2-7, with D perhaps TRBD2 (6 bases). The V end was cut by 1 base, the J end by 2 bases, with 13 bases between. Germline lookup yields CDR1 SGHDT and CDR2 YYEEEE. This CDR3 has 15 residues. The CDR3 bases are TGTGCCAGCAGCTTGTCTTTGGGAGGAGCCTACGAGCAGTACTTC. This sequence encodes CASSLSLGGAYEQYF.

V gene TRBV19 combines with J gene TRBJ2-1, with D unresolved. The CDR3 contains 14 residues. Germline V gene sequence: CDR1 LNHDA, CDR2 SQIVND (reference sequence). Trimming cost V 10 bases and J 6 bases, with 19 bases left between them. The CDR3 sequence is CATPVAVGSNEQFF. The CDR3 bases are TGTGCCACCCCGGTGGCGGTTGGGTCCAATGAGCAGTTCTTC. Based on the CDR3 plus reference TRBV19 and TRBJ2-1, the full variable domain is DGGITQSPKYLFRKEGQNVTLSCEQNLNHDAMYWYRQDPGQGLRLIYYSQIVNDFQKGDIAEGYSVSREKKESFPLTVTSAQKNPTAFYLCATPVAVGSNEQFFGPGTRLTVL.

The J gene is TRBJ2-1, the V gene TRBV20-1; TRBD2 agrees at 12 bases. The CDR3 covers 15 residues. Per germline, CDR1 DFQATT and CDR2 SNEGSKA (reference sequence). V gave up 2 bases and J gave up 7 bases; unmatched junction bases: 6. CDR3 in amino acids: CSARPSGRVRNEQFF. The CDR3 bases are TGCAGTGCTAGACCTAGCGGGAGGGTCAGGAATGAGCAGTTCTTC.

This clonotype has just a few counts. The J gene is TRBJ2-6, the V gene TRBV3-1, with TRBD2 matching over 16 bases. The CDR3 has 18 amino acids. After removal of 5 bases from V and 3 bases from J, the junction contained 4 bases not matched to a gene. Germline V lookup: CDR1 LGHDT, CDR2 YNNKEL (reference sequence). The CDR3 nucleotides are TGTGCCAGCAGCTCGGGACTAGCGGGGGGGCTTGGGGCCAACGTCCTGACTTTC. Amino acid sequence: CASSSGLAGGLGANVLTF.

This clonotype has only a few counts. The CDR3 nucleotides are TGTGCCACCAGTGACCCAGGGTCCAACACTGAAGCTTTCTTT. It yields the protein CATSDPGSNTEAFF. The chain couples TRBV24-1 to TRBJ1-1; possible D gene TRBD1, 5 bases. Germline assignment: CDR1 KGHDR and CDR2 SFDVKD. V was shortened by 4 bases and J by 2 bases, with 10 bases between the two germline ends. CDR3 length: 14 residues.

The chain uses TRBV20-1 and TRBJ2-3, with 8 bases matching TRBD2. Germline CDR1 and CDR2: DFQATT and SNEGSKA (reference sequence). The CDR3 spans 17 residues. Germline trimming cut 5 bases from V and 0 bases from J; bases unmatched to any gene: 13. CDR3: CSAPGVYSGVSTDTQYF. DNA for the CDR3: TGCAGTGCTCCCGGGGTGTATAGCGGGGTTAGCACAGATACGCAGTATTTT.

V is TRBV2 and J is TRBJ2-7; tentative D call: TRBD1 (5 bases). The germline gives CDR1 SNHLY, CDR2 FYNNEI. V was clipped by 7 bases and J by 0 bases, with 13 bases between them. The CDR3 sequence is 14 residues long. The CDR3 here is CASNGGHSSYEQYF. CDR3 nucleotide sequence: TGTGCCAGCAATGGCGGACACAGCTCCTACGAGCAGTACTTC.

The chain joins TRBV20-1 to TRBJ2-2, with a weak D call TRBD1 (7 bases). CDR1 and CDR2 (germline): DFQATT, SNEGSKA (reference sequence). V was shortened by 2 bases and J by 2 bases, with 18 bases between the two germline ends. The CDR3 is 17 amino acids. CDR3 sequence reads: CSARYDRGTANTGELFF. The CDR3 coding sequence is TGCAGTGCTAGATACGACCGCGGGACAGCTAACACCGGGGAGCTGTTTTTT.

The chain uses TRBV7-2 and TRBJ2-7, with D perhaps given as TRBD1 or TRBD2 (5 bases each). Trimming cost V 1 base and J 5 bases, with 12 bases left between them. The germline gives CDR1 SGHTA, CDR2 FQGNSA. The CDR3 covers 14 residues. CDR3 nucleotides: TGTGCCAGCAGCTTAGTCGGGACCCAAAACGAGCAGTACTTC. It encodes CASSLVGTQNEQYF.

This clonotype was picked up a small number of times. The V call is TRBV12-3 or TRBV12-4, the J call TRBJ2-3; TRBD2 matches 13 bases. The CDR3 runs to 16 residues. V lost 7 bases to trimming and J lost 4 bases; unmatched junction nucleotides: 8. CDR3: CASTSGLAGSADTQYF. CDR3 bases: TGTGCCAGCACTTCGGGACTAGCGGGATCGGCAGATACGCAGTATTTT.

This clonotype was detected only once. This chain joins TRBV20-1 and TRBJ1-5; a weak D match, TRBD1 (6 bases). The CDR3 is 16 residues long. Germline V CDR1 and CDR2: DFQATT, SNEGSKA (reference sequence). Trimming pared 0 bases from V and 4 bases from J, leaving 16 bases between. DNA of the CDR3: TGCAGTGCTAGAGATTGGGAGCAGGGGAGTAATCAGCCCCAGCATTTT. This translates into CSARDWEQGSNQPQHF.

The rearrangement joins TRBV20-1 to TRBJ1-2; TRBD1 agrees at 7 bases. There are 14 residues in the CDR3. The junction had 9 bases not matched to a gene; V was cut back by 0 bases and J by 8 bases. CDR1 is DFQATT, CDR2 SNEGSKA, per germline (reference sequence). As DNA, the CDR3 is TGCAGTGCTAGAGATTGGAGGGGGCTAAGCGGCTACACCTTC. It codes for CSARDWRGLSGYTF.

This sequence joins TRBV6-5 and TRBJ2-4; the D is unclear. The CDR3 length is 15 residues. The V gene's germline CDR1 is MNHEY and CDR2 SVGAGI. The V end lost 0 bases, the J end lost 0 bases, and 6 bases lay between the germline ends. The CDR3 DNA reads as TGTGCCAGCAGTTACTCGCCGGGAGCCAAAAACATTCAGTACTTC. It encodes CASSYSPGAKNIQYF.

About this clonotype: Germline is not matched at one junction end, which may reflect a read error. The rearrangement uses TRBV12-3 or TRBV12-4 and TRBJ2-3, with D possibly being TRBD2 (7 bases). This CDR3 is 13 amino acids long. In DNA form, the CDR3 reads TGTGCCAGCACATGGGGGGGCACGGATACGCAGTATTTT. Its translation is CASTWGGTDTQYF.

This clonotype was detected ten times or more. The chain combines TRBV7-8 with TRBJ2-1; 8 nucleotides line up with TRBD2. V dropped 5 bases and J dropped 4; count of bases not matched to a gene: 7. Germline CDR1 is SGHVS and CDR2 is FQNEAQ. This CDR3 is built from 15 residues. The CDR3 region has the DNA TGTGCCAGCAGCCCGCGGGGGGCGAGGTACAATGAGCAGTTCTTC. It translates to CASSPRGARYNEQFF.

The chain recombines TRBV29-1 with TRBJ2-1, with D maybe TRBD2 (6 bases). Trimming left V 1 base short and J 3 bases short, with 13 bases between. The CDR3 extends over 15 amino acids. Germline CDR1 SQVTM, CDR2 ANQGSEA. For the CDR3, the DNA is TGCAGCGTTGAAGGTGACGGGAGTGTCTACAATGAGCAGTTCTTC. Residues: CSVEGDGSVYNEQFF.

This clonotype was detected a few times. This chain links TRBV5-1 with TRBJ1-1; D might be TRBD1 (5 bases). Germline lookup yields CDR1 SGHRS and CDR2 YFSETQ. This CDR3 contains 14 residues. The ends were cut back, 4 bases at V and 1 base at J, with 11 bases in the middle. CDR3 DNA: TGCGCCAGCAGCGCCGGGACCGGGAACACTGAAGCTTTCTTT. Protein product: CASSAGTGNTEAFF. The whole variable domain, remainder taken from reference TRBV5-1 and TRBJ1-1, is KAGVTQTPRYLIKTRGQQVTLSCSPISGHRSVSWYQQTPGQGLQFLFEYFSETQRNKGNFPGRFSGRQFSNSRSEMNVSTLELGDSALYLCASSAGTGNTEAFFGQGTRLTVV.

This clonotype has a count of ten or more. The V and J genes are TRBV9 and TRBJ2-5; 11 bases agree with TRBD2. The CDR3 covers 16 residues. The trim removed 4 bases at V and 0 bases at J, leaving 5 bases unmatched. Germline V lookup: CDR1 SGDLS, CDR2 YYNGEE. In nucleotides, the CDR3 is TGTGCCAGCAGCCCCCGACTAGCGGGGTACCAAGAGACCCAGTACTTC. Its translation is CASSPRLAGYQETQYF. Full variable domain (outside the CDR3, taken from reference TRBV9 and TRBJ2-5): DSGVTQTPKHLITATGQRVTLRCSPRSGDLSVYWYQQSLDQGLQFLIQYYNGEERAKGNILERFSAQQFPDLHSELNLSSLELGDSALYFCASSPRLAGYQETQYFGPGTRLLVL.

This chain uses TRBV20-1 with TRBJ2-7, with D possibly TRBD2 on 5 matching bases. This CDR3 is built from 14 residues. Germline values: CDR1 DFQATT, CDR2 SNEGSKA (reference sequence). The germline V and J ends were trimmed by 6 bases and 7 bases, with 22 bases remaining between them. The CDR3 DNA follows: TGCAGTGCCCGCTCACCCATCGGGGAAGGGGAGCAGTACTTC. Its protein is CSARSPIGEGEQYF.